This TCR beta chain was documented in a study of blood T cell repertoires in COVID-19. Trimming removed 2 bases at V and 8 bases at J, with 9 bases between. This CDR3 has 13 residues. Germline lookup yields CDR1 KGHDR and CDR2 SFDVKD. Assay used: immunoSEQ multiplex PCR; TCRdb lists only in-frame clones, some missing. Altogether roughly 100,000 clones are present, roughly three quarters being singletons, with the ten largest covering 8.5% to 10%. The chain employs TRBV24-1 and TRBJ2-1; tentative D call: TRBD1 (5 bases). Sequencing was performed on peripheral blood. The clonotype comes from a woman of 80 years or more with acute or convalescent COVID-19. The CDR3 reads CATSDWSGYEQFF. CDR3 coding DNA: TGTGCCACCAGTGATTGGTCAGGGTATGAGCAGTTCTTC.